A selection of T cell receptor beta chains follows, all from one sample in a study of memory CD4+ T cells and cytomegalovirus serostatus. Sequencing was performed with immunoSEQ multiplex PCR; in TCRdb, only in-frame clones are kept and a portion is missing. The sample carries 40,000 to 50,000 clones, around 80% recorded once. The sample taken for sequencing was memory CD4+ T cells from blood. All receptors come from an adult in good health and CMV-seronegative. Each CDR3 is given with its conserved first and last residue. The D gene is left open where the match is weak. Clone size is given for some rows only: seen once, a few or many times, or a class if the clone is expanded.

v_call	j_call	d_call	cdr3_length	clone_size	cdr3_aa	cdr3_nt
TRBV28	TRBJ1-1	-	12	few	CASSLSGVRAFF	TGTGCCAGCAGTTTATCCGGGGTGCGGGCTTTCTTT
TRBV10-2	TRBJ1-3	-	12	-	CASSEPANTIYF	TGCGCCAGCAGTGAGCCTGCGAACACCATATATTTT
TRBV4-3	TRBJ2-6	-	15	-	CASSQRGSGANVLTF	TGCGCCAGCAGCCAGAGGGGCTCTGGGGCCAACGTCCTGACTTTC
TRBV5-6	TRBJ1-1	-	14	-	CASSLRGRNTEAFF	TGTGCCAGCAGCTTGCGGGGAAGAAACACTGAAGCTTTCTTT
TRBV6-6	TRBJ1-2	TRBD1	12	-	CASQTGGSGYTF	TGTGCCAGCCAGACAGGGGGAAGTGGCTACACCTTC
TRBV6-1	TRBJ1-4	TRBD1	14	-	CASSVGQGRAELFF	TGTGCCAGCAGCGTGGGACAGGGCCGGGCAGAACTGTTTTTT
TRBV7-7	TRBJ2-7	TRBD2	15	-	CASSLASGDSYEQYF	TGTGCCAGCAGCTTGGCTAGCGGGGATTCCTACGAGCAGTACTTC
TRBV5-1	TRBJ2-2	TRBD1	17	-	CATRRTGVTLGTGELFF	TGCGCCACACGAAGGACAGGGGTTACCTTGGGGACCGGGGAGCTGTTTTTT
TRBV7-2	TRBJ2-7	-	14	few	CASSLAGGYYEQYF	TGTGCCAGCAGCTTAGCAGGGGGATACTACGAGCAGTACTTC
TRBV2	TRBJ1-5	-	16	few	CASSGGGGRSNQPQHF	TGTGCCAGCAGCGGGGGAGGGGGTAGGAGCAATCAGCCCCAGCATTTT
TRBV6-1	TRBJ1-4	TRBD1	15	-	CASSPGGEPNEKLFF	TGTGCCAGCAGCCCAGGGGGGGAACCCAATGAAAAACTGTTTTTT
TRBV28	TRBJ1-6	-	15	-	CASSSSGTGDSPLHF	TGTGCCAGCAGTTCTTCCGGGACCGGTGATTCACCCCTCCACTTT
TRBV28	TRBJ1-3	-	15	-	CASSSPRDGRDTIYF	TGTGCCAGCAGTTCACCCAGGGACGGGAGGGACACCATATATTTT
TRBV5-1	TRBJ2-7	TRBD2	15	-	CASSLTSGGPYEQYF	TGCGCCAGCAGCTTGACTAGCGGGGGGCCTTACGAGCAGTACTTC
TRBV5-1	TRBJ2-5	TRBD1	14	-	CASSLGQGSETQYF	TGCGCCAGCAGCTTGGGACAGGGGTCAGAGACCCAGTACTTC
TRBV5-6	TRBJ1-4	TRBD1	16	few	CASSLAGQAANEKLFF	TGTGCCAGCAGCTTGGCGGGACAGGCGGCTAATGAAAAACTGTTTTTT
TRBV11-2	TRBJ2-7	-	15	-	CASSSGLLTSYEQYF	TGTGCCAGCAGCTCCGGACTCCTAACCTCCTACGAGCAGTACTTC
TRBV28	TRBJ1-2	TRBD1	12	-	CASSTRQGRYTF	TGTGCCAGCAGTACCCGACAGGGTCGCTACACCTTC
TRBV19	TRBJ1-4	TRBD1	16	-	CASSTTGRATNEKLFF	TGTGCCAGTAGTACGACAGGGCGTGCAACTAATGAAAAACTGTTTTTT
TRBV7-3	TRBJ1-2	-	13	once	CASSPGGSYGYTF	TGTGCCAGCAGTCCGGGGGGTAGCTATGGCTACACCTTC
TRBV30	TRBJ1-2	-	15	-	CAWSGDRDGNYGYTF	TGTGCCTGGAGTGGCGACCGGGACGGTAACTATGGCTACACCTTC
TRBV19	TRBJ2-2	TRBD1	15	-	CASSRGTGDVGELFF	TGTGCCAGTAGTCGCGGGACAGGAGATGTGGGGGAGCTGTTTTTT
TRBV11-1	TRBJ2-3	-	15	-	CASSQGDPGADTQYF	TGTGCCAGCAGCCAAGGGGATCCCGGGGCAGATACGCAGTATTTT
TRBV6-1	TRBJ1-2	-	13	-	CASSDTHSYGYTF	TGTGCCAGCAGTGACACCCACAGCTATGGCTACACCTTC